The rows below give T cell receptor beta chains drawn from one sample of a study of blood T cell repertoires in COVID-19. Libraries were prepared by immunoSEQ multiplex PCR; TCRdb keeps only in-frame clonotypes and omits some of them. The table lists around 300,000 clones, around four fifths of them singletons. The sample comprised peripheral blood. These receptor sequences come from a woman aged 45-60 years with active or convalescent COVID-19. Each CDR3 is given with its conserved first and last residue. D genes are given only for firm matches. Where a row states a size, it is once, few, many or the class of an expanded clone; other rows omit it.

TRBV5-6,TRBD1,TRBJ2-1,few,TGTGCCAGCAGCCCCTACACCGGGACAGGGGAAGGGAATGAGCAGTTCTTC,CASSPYTGTGEGNEQFF
TRBV27,TRBD2,TRBJ2-7,.,TGTGCCAGCAGTTTATTACCGCGGGAGGGCCCCGAGCAGTACTTC,CASSLLPREGPEQYF
TRBV28,TRBD2,TRBJ2-5,.,TGTGCCAGCAGCACCGGGGGGAGATGGGAGACCCAGTACTTC,CASSTGGRWETQYF
TRBV5-4,.,TRBJ2-7,.,TGTGCCAGCAGCGCGGGGCAGACCGGGACGAAAGGGGTAGGCGAGCAGTACTTC,CASSAGQTGTKGVGEQYF
TRBV2,.,TRBJ1-3,few,TGTGCCAGCAGCCAACAACAGGCGAGCTCTGGAAACACCATATATTTT,CASSQQQASSGNTIYF
TRBV2,.,TRBJ1-6,.,TGTGCCAGCAGGGATGATACAGGGTATGGGAATTCACCCCTCCACTTT,CASRDDTGYGNSPLHF
TRBV29-1,.,TRBJ2-7,.,TGCAGCGTAGTCATGGCAGGGCAATACGAGCAGTACTTC,CSVVMAGQYEQYF
TRBV7-9,.,TRBJ2-1,.,TGTGCCAGCAGCGATCACGGGACTCCCGACAATGAGCAGTTCTTC,CASSDHGTPDNEQFF
TRBV18,.,TRBJ1-3,.,TGTGCCAGCTCCGCGGACGGGAGGAGAAACACCATATATTTT,CASSADGRRNTIYF
TRBV2,.,TRBJ1-1,.,TGTGCCAGCAGGAGGTCCGGGTTCGGTAACACTGAAGCTTTCTTT,CASRRSGFGNTEAFF
TRBV2,.,TRBJ2-3,.,TGTGCCAGCAGTGAAGAAAGACAAGCAGATACGCAGTATTTT,CASSEERQADTQYF
TRBV3-1/TRBV3-2,.,TRBJ1-1,.,TGTGCCAGCAGCCGCGCTTGGACAGTGAACACTGAAGCTTTCTTT,CASSRAWTVNTEAFF
TRBV20-1,.,TRBJ2-1,.,TGCAGTGCCGTTCAGCGCAATGAGCAGTTCTTC,CSAVQRNEQFF
TRBV10-3,.,TRBJ1-4,.,TGTGCCATCAGTGAGTCCAGCCGGGGGAATGAAAAACTGTTTTTT,CAISESSRGNEKLFF
TRBV5-4,.,TRBJ1-2,once,TGTGCCAGCAGCCCAGCCCACAGGGCCAGGGGTGGCTACACCTTC,CASSPAHRARGGYTF
TRBV6-5,.,TRBJ1-3,.,TGTGCCAGCCCCTCAGGGTCTGGTGGAAACACCATATATTTT,CASPSGSGGNTIYF
TRBV19,.,TRBJ1-4,.,TGTGCCAGTAGTATAGACAGGCAAGATGAAAAACTGTTTTTT,CASSIDRQDEKLFF
TRBV11-2,.,TRBJ2-1,.,TGTGCCAGCAGCCCCGTCAGGGGCAGGCATGAGCAGTTCTTC,CASSPVRGRHEQFF
TRBV10-1,.,TRBJ1-1,.,TGCGCCAGCAGTGACGATCATCTGGCCACTGAAGCTTTCTTT,CASSDDHLATEAFF
TRBV2,TRBD1,TRBJ2-2,.,TGTGCCAGCTTACGGGACAGGACCGGGGAGCTGTTTTTT,CASLRDRTGELFF
TRBV11-2,TRBD2,TRBJ2-2,once,TGTGCCAGCAGCGTTCTCAGCGGGAGGGCCGCGGTGACCGGGGAGCTGTTTTTT,CASSVLSGRAAVTGELFF
TRBV5-1,.,TRBJ1-3,.,TGCGCCAGCAGCTTGGCCGGGACAATTGGAAACACCATATATTTT,CASSLAGTIGNTIYF
TRBV6-5,.,TRBJ1-1,.,TGTGCCACCCGCGGCGAGGGATCGAACACTGAAGCTTTCTTT,CATRGEGSNTEAFF
TRBV2,.,TRBJ1-1,.,TGTGCCAGCAGTATCGCCCAGACGGACTTTAACACTGAAGCTTTCTTT,CASSIAQTDFNTEAFF
TRBV2,.,TRBJ1-1,.,TGTGCCAGCGGGCAGTTCCTCAACACTGAAGCTTTCTTT,CASGQFLNTEAFF
TRBV7-9,TRBD2,TRBJ2-7,few,TGTGCCAGCAGCAACGGGTGGGGGGGAAGTCACGAGCAGTACTTC,CASSNGWGGSHEQYF
TRBV18,.,TRBJ2-2,.,TGTGCCAGCTCACCATCTACGGGTGTTTTCGGGGAGCTGTTTTTT,CASSPSTGVFGELFF
TRBV29-1,TRBD1,TRBJ1-2,.,TGCAGCGTTAGACAGGGGGATATTTCTGGCTACACCTTC,CSVRQGDISGYTF
TRBV10-3,TRBD1,TRBJ2-1,.,TGTGCCATCAGTCGACAGGGAGAATCCTACAATGAGCAGTTCTTC,CAISRQGESYNEQFF
TRBV11-3,.,TRBJ1-2,many,TGTGCCAGCAGCTCACGGACAGCGGATGGCTACACCTTC,CASSSRTADGYTF
TRBV10-3,TRBD2,TRBJ2-5,.,TGTGCCATCAGCGCGCATGGACTAGCGAGAGAGACCCAGTACTTC,CAISAHGLARETQYF
TRBV7-6,.,TRBJ1-5,.,TGTGCCAGCAGCCCCAACTGGGGGCGCAATCAGCCCCAGCATTTT,CASSPNWGRNQPQHF
TRBV5-1,.,TRBJ2-7,.,TGCGCCAGCAGCCAGGACGGGAAGAACGAGCAGTACTTC,CASSQDGKNEQYF
TRBV30,TRBD2,TRBJ2-7,few,TGTGCCTGGAGTGGGACCGGGACTAGCGGGATCTACGAGCAGTACTTC,CAWSGTGTSGIYEQYF
TRBV9,.,TRBJ1-1,.,TGTGCCAGCAGCCGCCGGGCGGGGGAAGACACTGAAGCTTTCTTT,CASSRRAGEDTEAFF
TRBV7-2,.,TRBJ1-2,.,TGTGCCAGCAGCTCGGCAGGCCGGGGGGATGGCTACACCTTC,CASSSAGRGDGYTF
TRBV9,.,TRBJ2-1,.,TGTGCCAGCAGCGTAGGGGGACTCCCCAATGAGCAGTTCTTC,CASSVGGLPNEQFF
TRBV5-1,.,TRBJ2-3,.,TGCGCCAGCAGCTTCGGGGAGTGGACAGATACGCAGTATTTT,CASSFGEWTDTQYF
TRBV6-5,.,TRBJ1-6,once,TGTGCCAGCATAGGGGGGGTCAATTCACCCCTCCACTTT,CASIGGVNSPLHF
TRBV7-9,TRBD2,TRBJ2-1,once,TGTGCCAGCAGCCCGAGCGGGAGGGGCTACAATGAGCAGTTCTTC,CASSPSGRGYNEQFF
TRBV19,.,TRBJ1-1,.,TGTGCCAGTAGTAAGCCGGGACACTTGAACACTGAAGCTTTCTTT,CASSKPGHLNTEAFF
TRBV7-9,TRBD1,TRBJ2-2,.,TGTGCCAGCTTTCGACAGGGGGGGAACACCGGGGAGCTGTTTTTT,CASFRQGGNTGELFF
TRBV5-1,TRBD2,TRBJ2-1,.,TGCGCCAGCAGTCCGCCTAGCGGGGGGTCTGAGCAGTTCTTC,CASSPPSGGSEQFF
TRBV24-1,TRBD1,TRBJ2-3,.,TGTGCCACCAGTGATTTGGACGGGACAGAGTGGTATACGCAGTATTTT,CATSDLDGTEWYTQYF
TRBV6-1,.,TRBJ1-2,.,TGTGCCAGCAGTGAAGATCAGGGTACTTTTAGTGGCTACACCTTC,CASSEDQGTFSGYTF
TRBV27,.,TRBJ1-6,.,TGTGCCAGCAGTTCGTACAGGTCCCCAGAAAGCTCCTATAATTCACCCCTCCACTTT,CASSSYRSPESSYNSPLHF
TRBV29-1,TRBD1,TRBJ1-1,.,TGCAGCGCCGACAGGGGGGACACTGAAGCTTTCTTT,CSADRGDTEAFF
TRBV7-7,.,TRBJ2-1,.,TGTGCCAGCAGCTTAATAGCGAATGAGCAGTTCTTC,CASSLIANEQFF
TRBV12-5,.,TRBJ2-7,.,TGTGCTAGTGGTCCCACTCGCGGACTACACTACGAGCAGTACTTC,CASGPTRGLHYEQYF
TRBV30,.,TRBJ1-2,.,TGTGCCTGGAGTGTCGGCAGGGCCAACTATGGCTACACCTTC,CAWSVGRANYGYTF
TRBV14,TRBD1,TRBJ2-7,.,TGTGCCACCCCGACAGGGAGCTCCTACGAGCAGTACTTC,CATPTGSSYEQYF
TRBV9,.,TRBJ1-4,.,TGTGCCAGCAGCACTGGAACAGGGTTGAGTAATGAAAAACTGTTTTTT,CASSTGTGLSNEKLFF
TRBV5-1,TRBD1,TRBJ1-6,.,TGCGCCAGCAGCCGGGACAGGGTTGATTCACCCCTCCACTTT,CASSRDRVDSPLHF
TRBV15,.,TRBJ1-6,.,TGTGCCGCCAGCGGGACAACCAATTCACCCCTCCACTTT,CAASGTTNSPLHF